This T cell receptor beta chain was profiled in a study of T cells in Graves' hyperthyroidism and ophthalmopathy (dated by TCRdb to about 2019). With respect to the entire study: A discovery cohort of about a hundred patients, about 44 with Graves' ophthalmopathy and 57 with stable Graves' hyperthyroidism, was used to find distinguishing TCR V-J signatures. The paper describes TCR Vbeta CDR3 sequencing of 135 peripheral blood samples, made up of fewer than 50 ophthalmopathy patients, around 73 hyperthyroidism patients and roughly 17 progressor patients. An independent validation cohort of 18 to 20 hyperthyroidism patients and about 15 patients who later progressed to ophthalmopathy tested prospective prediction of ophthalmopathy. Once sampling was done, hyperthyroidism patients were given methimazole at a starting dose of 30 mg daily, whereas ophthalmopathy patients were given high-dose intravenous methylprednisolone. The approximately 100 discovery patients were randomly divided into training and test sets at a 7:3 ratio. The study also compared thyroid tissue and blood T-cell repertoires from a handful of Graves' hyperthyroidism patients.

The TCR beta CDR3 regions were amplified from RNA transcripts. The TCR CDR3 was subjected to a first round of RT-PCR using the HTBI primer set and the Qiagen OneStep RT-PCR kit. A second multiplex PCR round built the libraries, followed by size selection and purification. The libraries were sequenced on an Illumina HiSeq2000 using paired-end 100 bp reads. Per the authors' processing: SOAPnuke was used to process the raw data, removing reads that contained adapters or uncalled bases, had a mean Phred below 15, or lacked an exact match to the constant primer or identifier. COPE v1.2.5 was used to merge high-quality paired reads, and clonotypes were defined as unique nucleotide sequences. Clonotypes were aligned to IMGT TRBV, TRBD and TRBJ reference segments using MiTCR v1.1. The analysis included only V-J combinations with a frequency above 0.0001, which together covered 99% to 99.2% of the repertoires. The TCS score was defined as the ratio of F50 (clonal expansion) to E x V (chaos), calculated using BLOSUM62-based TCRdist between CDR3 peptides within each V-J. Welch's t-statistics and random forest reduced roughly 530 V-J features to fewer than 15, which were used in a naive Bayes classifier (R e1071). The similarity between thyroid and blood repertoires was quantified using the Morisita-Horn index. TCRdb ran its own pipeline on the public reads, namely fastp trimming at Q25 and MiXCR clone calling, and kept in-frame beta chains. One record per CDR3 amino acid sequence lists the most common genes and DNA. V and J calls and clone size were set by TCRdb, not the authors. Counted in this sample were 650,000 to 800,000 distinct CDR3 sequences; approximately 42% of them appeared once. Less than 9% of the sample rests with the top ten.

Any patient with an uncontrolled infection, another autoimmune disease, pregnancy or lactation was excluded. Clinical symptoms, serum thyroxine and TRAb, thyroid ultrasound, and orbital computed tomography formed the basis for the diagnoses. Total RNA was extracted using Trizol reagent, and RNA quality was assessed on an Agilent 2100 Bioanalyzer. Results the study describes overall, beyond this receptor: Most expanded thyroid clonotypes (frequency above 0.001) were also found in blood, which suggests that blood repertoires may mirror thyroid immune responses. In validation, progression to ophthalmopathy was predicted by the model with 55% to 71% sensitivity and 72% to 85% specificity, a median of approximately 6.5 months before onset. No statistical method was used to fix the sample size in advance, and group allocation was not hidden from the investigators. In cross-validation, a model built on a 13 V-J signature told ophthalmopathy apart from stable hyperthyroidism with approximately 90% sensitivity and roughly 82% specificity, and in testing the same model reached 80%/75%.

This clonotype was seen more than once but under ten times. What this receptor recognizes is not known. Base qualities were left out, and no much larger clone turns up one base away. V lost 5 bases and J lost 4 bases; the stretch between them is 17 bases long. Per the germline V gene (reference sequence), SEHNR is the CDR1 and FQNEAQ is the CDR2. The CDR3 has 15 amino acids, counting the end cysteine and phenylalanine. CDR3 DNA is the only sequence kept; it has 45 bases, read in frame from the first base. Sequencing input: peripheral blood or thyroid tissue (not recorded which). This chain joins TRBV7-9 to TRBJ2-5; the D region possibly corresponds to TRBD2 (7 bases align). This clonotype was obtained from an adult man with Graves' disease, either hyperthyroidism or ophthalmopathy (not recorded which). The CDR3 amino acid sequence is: CASSVQGSGGETQYF. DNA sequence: TGTGCCAGCAGCGTCCAGGGGTCGGGGGGAGAGACCCAGTACTTC.